The text below deals with one TCR beta chain. This table comes from immunoSEQ multiplex PCR, and its TCRdb copy is limited to in-frame clones, with some not included. The profile shows fewer than 12,000 clones, 70% to 90% of them singletons. This entry belongs to a study of T cells in localized non-small cell lung cancer. CDR1 is MNHEY and CDR2 is SMNVEV in the germline V gene (reference sequence). This CDR3 is built from 14 residues. V shed 9 bases and J shed 0 bases, with 11 bases lying between them. The sequences come from peripheral blood, collected before any cancer treatment. The rearrangement joins TRBV27 to TRBJ2-2; a possible D gene is TRBD1 (6 bases). The receptor comes from a male donor at least 60 years old with stage III lung adenocarcinoma. Here the CDR3 DNA reads TGTGCCAGTCGGGACAATTCGAACACCGGGGAGCTGTTTTTT. Its protein is CASRDNSNTGELFF.